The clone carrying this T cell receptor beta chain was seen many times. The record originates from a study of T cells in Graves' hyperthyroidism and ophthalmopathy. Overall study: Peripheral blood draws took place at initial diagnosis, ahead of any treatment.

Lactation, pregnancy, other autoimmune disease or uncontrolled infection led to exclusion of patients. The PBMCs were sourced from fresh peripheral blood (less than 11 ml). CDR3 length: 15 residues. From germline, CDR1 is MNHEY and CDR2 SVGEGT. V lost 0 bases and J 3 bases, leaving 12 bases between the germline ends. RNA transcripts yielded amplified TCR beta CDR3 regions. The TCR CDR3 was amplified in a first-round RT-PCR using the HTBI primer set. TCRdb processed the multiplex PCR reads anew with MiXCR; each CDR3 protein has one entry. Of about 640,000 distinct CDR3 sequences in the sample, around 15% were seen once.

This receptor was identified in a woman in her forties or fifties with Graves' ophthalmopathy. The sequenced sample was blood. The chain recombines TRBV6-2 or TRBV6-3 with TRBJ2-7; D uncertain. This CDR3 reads CASSYSSGLVYEQYF. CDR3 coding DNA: TGTGCCAGCAGTTACTCGAGTGGGCTAGTCTACGAGCAGTACTTC.